The text below deals with one T cell receptor (beta chain). This sample stems from a study of CD8 T cells in Susac syndrome. Reverse transcription used roughly 0.45 to 1 ug RNA and random hexamers. Coverage of TCR beta CDR3 amplification by immunoSEQ multiplex PCR extended to 54 Vbeta and 13 Jbeta. From the immunoSEQ multiplex PCR reads, TCRdb called clonotypes with MiXCR, one entry per CDR3 protein. The sample consists of approximately 150,000 distinct CDR3 sequences, roughly 94% of them appearing once. Blood CD8+ and CD4+ T cells underwent high-throughput TCR beta sequencing. Patients with stable or active relapsing-remitting disease, all of them treatment-naive, made up the multiple sclerosis controls. Unmatched junction bases numbered 6, after V lost 1 base and J lost 4 bases. The CDR3 has 16 residues. Germline V gene lookup returns CDR1 KGHSH and CDR2 LQKENI.

Sequencing used CD4+ T cells from PBMCs. The TCR comes from a human donor with multiple sclerosis. The V and J genes are TRBV18 and TRBJ1-3, with 8 bases fitting TRBD1. The CDR3, as DNA: TGTGCCAGCTCACCACGGACAGGGCGAGAAGGAAACACCATATATTTT. This sequence encodes CASSPRTGREGNTIYF.